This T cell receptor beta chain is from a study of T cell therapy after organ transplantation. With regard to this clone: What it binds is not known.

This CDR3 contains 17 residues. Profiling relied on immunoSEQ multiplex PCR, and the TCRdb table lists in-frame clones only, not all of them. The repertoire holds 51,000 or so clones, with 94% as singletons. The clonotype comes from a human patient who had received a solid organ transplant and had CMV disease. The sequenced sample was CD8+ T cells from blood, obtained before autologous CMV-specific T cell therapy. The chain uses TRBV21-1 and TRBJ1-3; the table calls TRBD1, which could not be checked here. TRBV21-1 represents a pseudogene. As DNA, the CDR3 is TGTGCCAGCAGCATAACACGGACGAAGGGTGTCAGGGACACCATATATTTT. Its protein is CASSITRTKGVRDTIYF.